Included here is one T cell receptor beta chain sequence, with context. Its antigen is unknown. The V and J ends lost 6 bases and 3 bases, in that order; junction bases with no gene match: 4. The CDR3 loop spans 15 amino acids. The germline CDR1 and CDR2 sequences are SGHVS and FNYEAQ. Generated by immunoSEQ multiplex PCR, the TCRdb table keeps only in-frame clones and is missing some. There are about 69,000 clones in the sample; 94% occur only once, and more than 1% lies in the top ten. The data were taken from a study of cytomegalovirus exposure and HLA in healthy donors. Study-wide results and caveats: TCR sequences were mostly rare, though some public TCRs occurred in many donors. The authors confirmed in vitro that a few CMV-associated chains were specific for CMV antigens. Overall, roughly 170 TCR beta chains were annotated as cytomegalovirus-associated.

Material: PBMCs. This sequence joins TRBV7-6 and TRBJ2-3; 12 bases agree with TRBD2. The receptor was derived from a woman aged 18-29 years in good health and CMV-seronegative. The chain's CDR3 is CASSFTSGGTDTQYF. As DNA, the CDR3 is TGTGCCAGCAGTTTCACTAGCGGGGGGACAGATACGCAGTATTTT.